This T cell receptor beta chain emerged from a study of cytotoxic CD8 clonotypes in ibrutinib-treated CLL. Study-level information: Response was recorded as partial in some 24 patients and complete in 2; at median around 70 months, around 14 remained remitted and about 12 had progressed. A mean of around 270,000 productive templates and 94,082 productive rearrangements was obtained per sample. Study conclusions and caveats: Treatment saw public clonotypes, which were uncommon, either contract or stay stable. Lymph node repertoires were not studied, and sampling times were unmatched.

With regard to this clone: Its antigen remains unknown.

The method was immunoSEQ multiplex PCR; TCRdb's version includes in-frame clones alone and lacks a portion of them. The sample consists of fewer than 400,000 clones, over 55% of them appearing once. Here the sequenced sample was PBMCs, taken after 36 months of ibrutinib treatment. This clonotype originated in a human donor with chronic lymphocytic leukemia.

CDR3 region: CASSVAGSPNEKLFF. The CDR3 DNA reads TGTGCCAGCAGCGTAGCAGGGTCCCCTAATGAAAAACTGTTTTTT. The V and J genes are TRBV9 and TRBJ1-4; weak D call: TRBD1 (5 bases). Germline loops: CDR1 SGDLS, CDR2 YYNGEE. The CDR3 consists of 15 residues. V lost 0 bases and J lost 3, with 9 bases in between.